This TCR beta chain is drawn from a study of response to subunit inactivated influenza vaccine. TCRdb ran MiXCR on the RT-PCR reads and lists one entry per CDR3 protein. The sample lists more than 150,000 distinct CDR3 sequences; about 9.3% were seen once. The germline gives CDR1 SGHTS, CDR2 YDEGEE. V dropped 10 bases and J dropped 7 bases, with 15 bases sitting between them. CDR3 length: 13 residues. Sequencing used non-naive T cells sorted from PBMCs, obtained on the day of vaccination. The J gene is TRBJ1-6, the V gene TRBV5-8; D is possibly TRBD1 (6 bases). The TCR originated in a man aged 45-65 years who received an inactivated influenza vaccine. In DNA, the CDR3 is TGTGCCGGCAACAGGGTATTGAATTCACCCCTCCACTTT. Its translation: CAGNRVLNSPLHF.